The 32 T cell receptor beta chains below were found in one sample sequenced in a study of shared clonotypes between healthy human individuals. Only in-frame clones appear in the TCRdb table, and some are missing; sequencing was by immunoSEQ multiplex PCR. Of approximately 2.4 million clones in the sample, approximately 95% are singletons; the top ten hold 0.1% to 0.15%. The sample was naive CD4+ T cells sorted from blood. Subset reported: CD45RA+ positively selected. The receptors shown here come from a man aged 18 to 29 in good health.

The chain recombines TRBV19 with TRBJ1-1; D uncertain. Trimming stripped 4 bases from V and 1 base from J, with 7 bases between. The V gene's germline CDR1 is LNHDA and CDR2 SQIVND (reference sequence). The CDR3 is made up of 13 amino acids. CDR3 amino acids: CASSTSGNTEAFF. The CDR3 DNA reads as TGTGCCAGTAGTACCAGCGGGAACACTGAAGCTTTCTTT.

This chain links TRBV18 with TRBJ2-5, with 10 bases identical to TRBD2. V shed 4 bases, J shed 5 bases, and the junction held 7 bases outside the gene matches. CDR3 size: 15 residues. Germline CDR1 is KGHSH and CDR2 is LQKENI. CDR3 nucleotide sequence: TGTGCCAGCTCACACCTAGCGGGAGATCGGGAGACCCAGTACTTC. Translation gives CASSHLAGDRETQYF.

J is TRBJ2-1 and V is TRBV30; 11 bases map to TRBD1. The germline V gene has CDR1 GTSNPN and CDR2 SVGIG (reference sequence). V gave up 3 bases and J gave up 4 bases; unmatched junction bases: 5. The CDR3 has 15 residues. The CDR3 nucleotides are TGTGCCTGGAGCGGGACAGGGGGGTCATACAATGAGCAGTTCTTC. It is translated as CAWSGTGGSYNEQFF. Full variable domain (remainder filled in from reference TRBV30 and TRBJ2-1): SQTIHQWPATLVQPVGSPLSLECTVEGTSNPNLYWYRQAAGRGLQLLFYSVGIGQISSEVPQNLSASRPQDRQFILSSKKLLLSDSGFYLCAWSGTGGSYNEQFFGPGTRLTVL.

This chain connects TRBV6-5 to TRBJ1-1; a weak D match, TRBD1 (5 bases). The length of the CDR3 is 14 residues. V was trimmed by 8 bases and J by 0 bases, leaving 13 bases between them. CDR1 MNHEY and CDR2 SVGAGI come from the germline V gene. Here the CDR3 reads CASGERQMNTEAFF. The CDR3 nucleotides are TGTGCCAGCGGGGAGAGACAGATGAACACTGAAGCTTTCTTT.

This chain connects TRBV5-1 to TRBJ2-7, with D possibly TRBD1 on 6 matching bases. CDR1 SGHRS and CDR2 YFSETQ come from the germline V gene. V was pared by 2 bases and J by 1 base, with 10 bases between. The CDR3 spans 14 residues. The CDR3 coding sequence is TGCGCCAGCAGCTTTGGTGACAGGTCCTACGAGCAGTACTTC. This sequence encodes CASSFGDRSYEQYF.

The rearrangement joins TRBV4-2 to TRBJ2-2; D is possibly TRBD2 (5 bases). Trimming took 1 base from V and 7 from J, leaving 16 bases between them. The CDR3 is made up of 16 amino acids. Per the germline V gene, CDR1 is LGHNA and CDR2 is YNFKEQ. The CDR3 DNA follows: TGTGCCAGCAGCCAAGTCTCGGTAGCGCTAGGCGGGGAGCTGTTTTTT. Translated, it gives CASSQVSVALGGELFF.

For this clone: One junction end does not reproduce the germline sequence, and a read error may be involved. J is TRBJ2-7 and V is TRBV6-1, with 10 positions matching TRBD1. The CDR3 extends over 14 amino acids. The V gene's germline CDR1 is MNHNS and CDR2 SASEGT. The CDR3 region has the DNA TGTGCCACCAGTGGCCGACAGGGGGCTCGCGAGCAGTACTTC. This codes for CATSGRQGAREQYF.

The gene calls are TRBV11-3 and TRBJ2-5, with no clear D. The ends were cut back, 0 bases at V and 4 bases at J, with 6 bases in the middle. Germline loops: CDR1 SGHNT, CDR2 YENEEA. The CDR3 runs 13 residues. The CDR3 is CASSLDYRETQYF. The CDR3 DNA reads TGTGCCAGCAGCTTAGATTACAGAGAGACCCAGTACTTC.

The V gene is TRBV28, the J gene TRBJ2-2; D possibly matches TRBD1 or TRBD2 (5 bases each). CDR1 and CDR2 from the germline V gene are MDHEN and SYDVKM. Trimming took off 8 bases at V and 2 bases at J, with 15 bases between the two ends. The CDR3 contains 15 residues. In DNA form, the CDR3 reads TGTGCCAGCGGGGGACCTGCCTCAAACACCGGGGAGCTGTTTTTT. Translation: CASGGPASNTGELFF.

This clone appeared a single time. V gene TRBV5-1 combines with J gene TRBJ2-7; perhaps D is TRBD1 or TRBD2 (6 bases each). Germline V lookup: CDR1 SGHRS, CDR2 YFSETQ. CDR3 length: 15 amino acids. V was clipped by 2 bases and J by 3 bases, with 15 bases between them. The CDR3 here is CASSLTRGGGYEQYF. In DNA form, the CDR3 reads TGCGCCAGCAGCTTAACCCGTGGAGGGGGCTACGAGCAGTACTTC.

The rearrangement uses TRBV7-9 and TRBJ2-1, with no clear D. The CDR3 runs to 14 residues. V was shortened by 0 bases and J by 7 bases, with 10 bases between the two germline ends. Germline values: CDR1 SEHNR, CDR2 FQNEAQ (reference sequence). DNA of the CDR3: TGTGCCAGCAGCTTAGCCCCAGGTGGGAATGAGCAGTTCTTC. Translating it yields CASSLAPGGNEQFF.

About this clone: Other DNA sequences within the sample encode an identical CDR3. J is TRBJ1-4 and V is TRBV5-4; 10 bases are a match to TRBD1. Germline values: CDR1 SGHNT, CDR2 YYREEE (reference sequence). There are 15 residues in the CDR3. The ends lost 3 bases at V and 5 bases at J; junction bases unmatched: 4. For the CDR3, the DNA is TGTGCCAGCAGCTCGCCGGGACAGGGGAATGAAAAACTGTTTTTT. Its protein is CASSSPGQGNEKLFF. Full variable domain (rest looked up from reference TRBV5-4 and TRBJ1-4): ETGVTQSPTHLIKTRGQQVTLRCSSQSGHNTVSWYQQALGQGPQFIFQYYREEENGRGNFPPRFSGLQFPNYSSELNVNALELDDSALYLCASSSPGQGNEKLFFGSGTQLSVL.

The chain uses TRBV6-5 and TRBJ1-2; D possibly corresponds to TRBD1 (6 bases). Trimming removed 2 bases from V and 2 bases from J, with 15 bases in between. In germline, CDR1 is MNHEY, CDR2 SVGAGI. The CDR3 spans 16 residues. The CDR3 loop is CASSYPKLGGNYGYTF. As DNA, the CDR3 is TGTGCCAGCAGTTACCCCAAGTTGGGGGGCAACTATGGCTACACCTTC.

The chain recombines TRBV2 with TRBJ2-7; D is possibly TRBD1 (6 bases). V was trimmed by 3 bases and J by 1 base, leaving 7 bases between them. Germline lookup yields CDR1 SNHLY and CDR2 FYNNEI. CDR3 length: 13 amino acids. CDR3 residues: CASSDGQSYEQYF. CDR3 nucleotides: TGTGCCAGCAGTGATGGACAGTCCTACGAGCAGTACTTC.

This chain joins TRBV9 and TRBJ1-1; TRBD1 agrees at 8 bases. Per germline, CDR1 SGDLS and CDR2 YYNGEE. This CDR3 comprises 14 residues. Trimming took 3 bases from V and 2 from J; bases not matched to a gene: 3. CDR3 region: CASSAGGINTEAFF. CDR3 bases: TGTGCCAGCAGCGCAGGGGGCATCAACACTGAAGCTTTCTTT. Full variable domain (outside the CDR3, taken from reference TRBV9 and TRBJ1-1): DSGVTQTPKHLITATGQRVTLRCSPRSGDLSVYWYQQSLDQGLQFLIQYYNGEERAKGNILERFSAQQFPDLHSELNLSSLELGDSALYFCASSAGGINTEAFFGQGTRLTVV.

CDR3 sequence (DNA): TGCGCCAGCAGCCAAGATAGGGAGGGGGCGGTGACCGAAAAACTGTTTTTT. It codes for CASSQDREGAVTEKLFF. The chain is built from TRBV4-3 and TRBJ1-4; 7 bases align to TRBD1. From germline, CDR1 is LGHNA and CDR2 YSLEER. The CDR3 length is 17 residues. J lost 8 bases, V lost 0 bases, and 12 bases had no gene match.

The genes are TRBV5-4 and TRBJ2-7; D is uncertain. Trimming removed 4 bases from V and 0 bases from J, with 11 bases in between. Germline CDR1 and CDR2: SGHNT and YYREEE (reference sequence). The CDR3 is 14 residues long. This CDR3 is CASSVVPTSYEQYF. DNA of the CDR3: TGTGCCAGCAGCGTGGTCCCGACCTCCTACGAGCAGTACTTC.

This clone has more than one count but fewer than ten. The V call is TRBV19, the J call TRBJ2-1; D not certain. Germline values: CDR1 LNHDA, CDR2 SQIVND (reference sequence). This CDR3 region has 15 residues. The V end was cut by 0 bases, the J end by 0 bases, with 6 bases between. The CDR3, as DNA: TGTGCCAGTAGTATAGAGGGGATCTCCTACAATGAGCAGTTCTTC. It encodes CASSIEGISYNEQFF.

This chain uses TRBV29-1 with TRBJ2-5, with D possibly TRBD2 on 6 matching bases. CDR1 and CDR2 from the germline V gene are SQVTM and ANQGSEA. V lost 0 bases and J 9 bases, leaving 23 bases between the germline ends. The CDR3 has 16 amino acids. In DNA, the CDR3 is TGCAGCGTTGAAGACAGCCGGCGGGGTCCTCTGTCGGCCCAGTACTTC. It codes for CSVEDSRRGPLSAQYF.

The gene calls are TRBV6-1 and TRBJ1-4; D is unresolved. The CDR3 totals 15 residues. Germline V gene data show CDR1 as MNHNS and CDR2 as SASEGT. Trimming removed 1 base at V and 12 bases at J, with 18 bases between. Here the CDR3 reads CASSEGVGRFRQLFF. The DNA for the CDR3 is TGTGCCAGCAGTGAAGGGGTGGGCCGATTTCGGCAACTGTTTTTT.

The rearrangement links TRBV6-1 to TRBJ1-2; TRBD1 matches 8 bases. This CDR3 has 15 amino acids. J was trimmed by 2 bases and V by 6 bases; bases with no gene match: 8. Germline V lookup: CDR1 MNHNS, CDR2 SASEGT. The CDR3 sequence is CASRFLTGENYGYTF. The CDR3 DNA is TGTGCCAGCAGATTCCTGACAGGGGAAAACTATGGCTACACCTTC.

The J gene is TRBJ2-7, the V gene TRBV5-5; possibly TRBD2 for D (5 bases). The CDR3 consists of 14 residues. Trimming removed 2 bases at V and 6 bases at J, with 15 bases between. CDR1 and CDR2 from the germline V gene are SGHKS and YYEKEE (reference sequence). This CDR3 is CASSFPGVGGEQYF. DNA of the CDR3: TGTGCCAGCAGCTTTCCTGGTGTCGGAGGCGAGCAGTACTTC.

CDR3 in DNA: TGTGCCAGCAGCAGGGACAAACTTACCGGGGAGCTGTTTTTT. As protein: CASSRDKLTGELFF. V usage is TRBV6-4 and J usage is TRBJ2-2; TRBD1 might be the D (6 bases). V lost 6 bases and J lost 5, with 13 bases in between. In germline, CDR1 is MRHNA, CDR2 SNTAGT. The CDR3 has 14 residues.

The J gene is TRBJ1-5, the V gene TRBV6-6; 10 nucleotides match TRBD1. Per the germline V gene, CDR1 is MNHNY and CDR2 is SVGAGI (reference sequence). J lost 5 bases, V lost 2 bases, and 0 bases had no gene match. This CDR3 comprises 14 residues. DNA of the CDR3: TGTGCCAGCAGTTACGGGACAGGGGATCAGCCCCAGCATTTT. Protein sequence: CASSYGTGDQPQHF.

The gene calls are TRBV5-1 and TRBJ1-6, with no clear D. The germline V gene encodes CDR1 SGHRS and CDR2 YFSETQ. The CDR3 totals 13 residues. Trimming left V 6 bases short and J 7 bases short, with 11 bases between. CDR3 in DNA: TGCGCCAGCAACCAAGGGCCGAATTCACCCCTCCACTTT. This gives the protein CASNQGPNSPLHF.

The CDR3 coding sequence is TGTGCCAGCAGCCCCCGACTGGCGGGGGGCACCGGGGAGCTGTTTTTT. This codes for CASSPRLAGGTGELFF. The J gene is TRBJ2-2, the V gene TRBV11-2; 8 bases are shared with TRBD2. This CDR3 region has 16 residues. Germline CDR1 reads SGHAT; CDR2 reads FQNNGV. With V trimmed by 5 bases and J by 4 bases, 9 bases remained unmatched.

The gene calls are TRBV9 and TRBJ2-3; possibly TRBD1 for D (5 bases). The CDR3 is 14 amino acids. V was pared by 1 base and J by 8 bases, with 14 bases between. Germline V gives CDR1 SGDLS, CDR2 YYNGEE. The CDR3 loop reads CASSVNQGPGTQYF. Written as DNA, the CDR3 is TGTGCCAGCAGCGTAAATCAGGGTCCAGGTACGCAGTATTTT.

The CDR3 DNA reads TGCAGTGCCCTGGATACAGATACGCAGTATTTT. Protein product: CSALDTDTQYF. The rearrangement joins TRBV20-1 to TRBJ2-3; D gene unclear. Germline V gene sequence: CDR1 DFQATT, CDR2 SNEGSKA (reference sequence). CDR3 length equals 11 residues. V gave up 6 bases and J gave up 3 bases, with 7 bases separating them.

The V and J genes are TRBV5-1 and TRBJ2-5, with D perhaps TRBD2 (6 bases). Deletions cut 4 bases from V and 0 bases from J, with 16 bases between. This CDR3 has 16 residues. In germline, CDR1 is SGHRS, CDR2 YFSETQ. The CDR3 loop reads CASSIGTEGYQETQYF. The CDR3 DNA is TGCGCCAGCAGCATAGGGACGGAGGGTTACCAAGAGACCCAGTACTTC.

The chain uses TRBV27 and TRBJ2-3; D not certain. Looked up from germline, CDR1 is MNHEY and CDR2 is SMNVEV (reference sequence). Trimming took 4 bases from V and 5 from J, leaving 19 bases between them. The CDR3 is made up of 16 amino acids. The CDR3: CASSSQTARSLDTQYF. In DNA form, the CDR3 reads TGTGCCAGCAGTTCCCAGACTGCTCGGTCTTTAGATACGCAGTATTTT.

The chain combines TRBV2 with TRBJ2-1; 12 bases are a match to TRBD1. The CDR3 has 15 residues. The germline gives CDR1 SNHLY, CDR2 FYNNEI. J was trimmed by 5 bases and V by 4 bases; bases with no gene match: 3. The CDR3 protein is CASSGDRGQDNEQFF. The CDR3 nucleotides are TGTGCCAGCAGTGGGGACAGGGGGCAAGACAATGAGCAGTTCTTC.

In DNA form, the CDR3 reads TGTGCCAGCTCAAAATTAGCGGGGGCCTACGAGCAGTACTTC. Amino acid sequence: CASSKLAGAYEQYF. The chain recombines TRBV18 with TRBJ2-7; 9 bases align to TRBD2. This CDR3 is 14 amino acids long. The germline CDR1 and CDR2 sequences are KGHSH and LQKENI. The V and J ends lost 5 bases and 2 bases, in that order; junction bases with no gene match: 4. Together with reference TRBV18 and TRBJ2-7, the CDR3 gives the full variable domain: NAGVMQNPRHLVRRRGQEARLRCSPMKGHSHVYWYRQLPEEGLKFMVYLQKENIIDESGMPKERFSAEFPKEGPSILRIQQVVRGDSAAYFCASSKLAGAYEQYFGPGTRLTVT.